This TCR beta chain derives from a study of blood T cells in healthy people across ages. Study outcomes and limitations: The study found TCR beta diversity correlated strongly with naive T cell percentage. Comparison with aged donors showed that long-lived donors had more naive CD4+ cells and higher diversity.

Peripheral blood, about 9.8 milliliters per donor, was collected. Each sample yielded at least 6 million isolated PBMCs. A sample-barcoded 5' primer and a J-beta primer mix were used in a second PCR of roughly 7 to 11 cycles. In TCRdb, the 5' RACE reads were re-called with MiXCR into one record per CDR3 protein. The data contain hundreds of thousands of distinct CDR3 sequences, around a fifth of them seen just once; the ten biggest clones take up approximately 3.7%. This clonotype has just a few counts. The antigen is unknown. Trimming took 3 bases from V and 6 from J; bases not matched to a gene: 2. Germline loops: CDR1 SNHLY, CDR2 FYNNEI. This CDR3 contains 13 residues.

Sample: blood. The TCR comes from a man in his 70s in good health. The rearrangement uses TRBV2 and TRBJ2-1, with 7 bases identical to TRBD2. The CDR3 nucleotides are TGTGCCAGCAGTGACGAGCGGGGCAATGAGCAGTTCTTC. Residues: CASSDERGNEQFF.